These T cell receptor beta chains were read from a single sample in a study of cytomegalovirus exposure and HLA in healthy donors. Sequencing used immunoSEQ multiplex PCR; TCRdb keeps in-frame clones, though not all of them. The repertoire holds about 200,000 clones, with roughly three quarters as singletons. The sample taken for sequencing was PBMCs. The origin of the receptors is a male donor in good health and CMV-seropositive. Both conserved end residues are part of each CDR3. The D gene is left open where the match is weak. Only part of the rows carry a size: once, few, many, or a class if the clone is expanded.

few | . | TRBJ2-1 | 11 | TRBV12-5 | CASGFEDEQFF | TGTGCTAGTGGTTTTGAGGATGAGCAGTTCTTC
. | . | TRBJ1-1 | 13 | TRBV4-3 | CASSQTPVTEAFF | TGCGCCAGCAGCCAAACCCCGGTCACTGAAGCTTTCTTT
. | . | TRBJ1-1 | 16 | TRBV2 | CASVSISWSSNTEAFF | TGTGCCAGCGTATCCATTAGCTGGAGTTCGAACACTGAAGCTTTCTTT
. | . | TRBJ2-6 | 17 | TRBV2 | CASRFGQGNSGANVLTF | TGTGCCAGCAGATTCGGGCAGGGGAACTCTGGGGCCAACGTCCTGACTTTC
. | TRBD1 | TRBJ2-7 | 16 | TRBV19 | CASSISASGGSYEQYF | TGTGCCAGTAGTATCTCTGCGTCAGGGGGCTCCTACGAGCAGTACTTC
. | . | TRBJ2-5 | 15 | TRBV14 | CASSQATTGQETQYF | TGTGCCAGCAGCCAAGCGACCACAGGTCAAGAGACCCAGTACTTC
. | . | TRBJ2-7 | 13 | TRBV2 | CASSVGLTYEQYF | TGTGCCAGCAGTGTGGGACTTACCTACGAGCAGTACTTC
. | TRBD1 | TRBJ2-7 | 15 | TRBV5-1 | CASSSRDRQVNEQYF | TGCGCCAGCAGCTCACGGGACAGGCAGGTGAACGAGCAGTACTTC
. | . | TRBJ2-5 | 13 | TRBV7-2 | CASSPSGQETQYF | TGTGCCAGCAGCCCCTCGGGCCAAGAGACCCAGTACTTC
few | TRBD1 | TRBJ2-5 | 17 | TRBV9 | CASSVTTSQGWQETQYF | TGTGCCAGCAGCGTCACCACCTCACAGGGGTGGCAAGAGACCCAGTACTTC
. | TRBD2 | TRBJ2-3 | 15 | TRBV5-4 | CASGAGGPSTDTQYF | TGTGCCAGCGGAGCGGGGGGGCCTAGCACAGATACGCAGTATTTT
once | . | TRBJ1-3 | 14 | TRBV2 | CASIGGQSGNTIYF | TGTGCCAGCATTGGAGGACAGTCTGGAAACACCATATATTTT
. | . | TRBJ2-2 | 15 | TRBV7-9 | CASSLTRRGPGELFF | TGTGCCAGCAGCTTAACTCGGAGGGGTCCCGGGGAGCTGTTTTTT
. | . | TRBJ1-6 | 14 | TRBV15 | CATSTITGGSPLHF | TGTGCCACCAGCACCATTACAGGAGGGTCACCCCTCCACTTT
. | . | TRBJ2-1 | 15 | TRBV9 | CASSVADTGINEQFF | TGTGCCAGCAGCGTAGCTGACACAGGGATCAATGAGCAGTTCTTC
. | . | TRBJ2-4 | 17 | TRBV5-4 | CASSLGGRSGGENIQYF | TGTGCCAGCAGCTTGGGGGGGAGGTCAGGTGGAGAGAACATTCAGTACTTC
. | . | TRBJ2-3 | 14 | TRBV30 | CAWRPGLSTDTQYF | TGTGCCTGGAGGCCCGGACTTAGCACAGATACGCAGTATTTT
. | . | TRBJ1-1 | 11 | TRBV7-9 | CADSPDSEAFF | TGTGCCGACTCCCCAGACAGTGAAGCTTTCTTT
. | . | TRBJ1-2 | 17 | TRBV7-2 | CASSSTKPDTRHYGYTF | TGTGCCAGCAGCTCAACAAAACCGGACACAAGGCACTATGGCTACACCTTC
. | TRBD1 | TRBJ1-3 | 15 | TRBV9 | CASSPTGGSGNTIYF | TGTGCCAGCAGCCCCACAGGGGGCTCTGGAAACACCATATATTTT
. | TRBD2 | TRBJ2-3 | 15 | TRBV29-1 | CSVRGLAGGTDTQYF | TGCAGCGTGAGGGGACTAGCGGGAGGGACAGATACGCAGTATTTT
. | TRBD1 | TRBJ1-3 | 16 | TRBV5-4 | CASSLETDRGRNTIYF | TGTGCCAGCAGCTTGGAAACAGACAGGGGAAGAAACACCATATATTTT
. | . | TRBJ2-2 | 14 | TRBV7-3 | CASSLGRNTGELFF | TGTGCCAGCAGCTTAGGGAGAAACACCGGGGAGCTGTTTTTT
. | . | TRBJ2-2 | 18 | TRBV2 | CASSEANPGGRDTGELFF | TGTGCCAGCAGTGAAGCCAACCCGGGGGGCAGGGACACCGGGGAGCTGTTTTTT
. | TRBD1 | TRBJ1-2 | 16 | TRBV9 | CASSAEGDRQWHGYTF | TGTGCCAGCAGCGCTGAAGGGGACAGGCAGTGGCATGGCTACACCTTC
few | TRBD1 | TRBJ2-7 | 15 | TRBV6-6 | CASSQPGQGFGEQYF | TGTGCCAGCAGTCAACCGGGACAGGGGTTTGGCGAGCAGTACTTC
. | . | TRBJ2-1 | 13 | TRBV7-9 | CASSLKRLNEQFF | TGTGCCAGCAGCTTAAAGCGACTCAATGAGCAGTTCTTC
. | TRBD1 | TRBJ1-4 | 15 | TRBV28 | CASSFNGGQGRKLFF | TGTGCCAGCAGTTTTAACGGGGGACAGGGGCGAAAACTGTTTTTT
. | TRBD1 | TRBJ1-2 | 13 | TRBV7-2 | CASSLSGGNGYTF | TGTGCCAGCAGCTTATCAGGGGGCAATGGCTACACCTTC
. | . | TRBJ1-2 | 14 | TRBV10-3 | CAIPSGQGNYGYTF | TGTGCCATCCCCAGCGGGCAGGGAAACTATGGCTACACCTTC
. | TRBD2 | TRBJ2-1 | 16 | TRBV7-2 | CASSLASQRERNEQFF | TGTGCCAGCAGCTTAGCGAGCCAGCGGGAACGCAATGAGCAGTTCTTC
few | . | TRBJ2-2 | 14 | TRBV6-1 | CALRGGQYTGELFF | TGTGCCCTCCGGGGGGGACAGTACACCGGGGAGCTGTTTTTT
. | . | TRBJ1-1 | 13 | TRBV7-3 | CASSSQGNTEAFF | TGTGCCAGCAGCTCCCAGGGGAACACTGAAGCTTTCTTT
few | . | TRBJ2-7 | 13 | TRBV7-2 | CASSRSLANEQYF | TGTGCCAGCAGCAGGAGCTTGGCCAACGAGCAGTACTTC
. | . | TRBJ2-3 | 18 | TRBV5-1 | CASPVPKLAADFTDTQYF | TGCGCCAGCCCCGTCCCGAAATTAGCGGCAGATTTCACAGATACGCAGTATTTT
. | . | TRBJ1-2 | 14 | TRBV5-1 | CASSTAGITEGYTF | TGCGCCAGCAGCACGGCAGGGATAACGGAAGGCTACACCTTC
. | . | TRBJ2-2 | 18 | TRBV7-3 | CASSLSPGTTANTGELFF | TGTGCCAGCAGCTTAAGCCCCGGGACAACCGCGAACACCGGGGAGCTGTTTTTT
few | . | TRBJ2-7 | 14 | TRBV14 | CASSLYRESYEQYF | TGTGCCAGCAGCCTATACAGGGAGTCCTACGAGCAGTACTTC
. | . | TRBJ2-7 | 14 | TRBV11-3 | CASSLESTGYEQYF | TGTGCCAGCAGCTTAGAGTCTACAGGTTACGAGCAGTACTTC
. | TRBD1 | TRBJ2-5 | 15 | TRBV19 | CASRRTGQFGETQYF | TGTGCCAGTAGACGGACAGGGCAGTTCGGCGAGACCCAGTACTTC
. | . | TRBJ1-5 | 14 | TRBV27 | CATRAGLPNQPQHF | TGTGCCACTCGGGCAGGGCTTCCTAATCAGCCCCAGCATTTT
few | TRBD1 | TRBJ1-6 | 16 | TRBV7-3 | CASSLLPGQNNSPLHF | TGTGCCAGCAGCTTACTACCGGGACAGAATAATTCACCCCTCCACTTT
. | . | TRBJ2-7 | 17 | TRBV28 | CATMTREPSGHSYEQYF | TGTGCCACCATGACCCGGGAGCCGAGCGGGCACTCCTACGAGCAGTACTTC
. | . | TRBJ2-6 | 15 | TRBV7-3 | CASSTTGSGANVLTF | TGTGCCAGCAGCACCACCGGCTCTGGGGCCAACGTCCTGACTTTC
few | . | TRBJ1-1 | 13 | TRBV5-1 | CASSLDQGTEAFF | TGCGCCAGCAGCTTGGACCAGGGCACTGAAGCTTTCTTT
few | . | TRBJ2-7 | 14 | TRBV28 | CASSLSGTGYEQYF | TGTGCCAGCAGTTTATCGGGGACTGGCTACGAGCAGTACTTC
. | TRBD2 | TRBJ2-3 | 18 | TRBV7-2 | CASSWGLAERMGTDTQYF | TGTGCCAGCAGCTGGGGACTAGCGGAGCGGATGGGGACAGATACGCAGTATTTT
. | . | TRBJ1-6 | 19 | TRBV18 | CASSPQGIHLRENNSPLHF | TGTGCCAGCTCACCCCAGGGGATCCACCTGAGGGAAAATAATTCACCCCTCCACTTT